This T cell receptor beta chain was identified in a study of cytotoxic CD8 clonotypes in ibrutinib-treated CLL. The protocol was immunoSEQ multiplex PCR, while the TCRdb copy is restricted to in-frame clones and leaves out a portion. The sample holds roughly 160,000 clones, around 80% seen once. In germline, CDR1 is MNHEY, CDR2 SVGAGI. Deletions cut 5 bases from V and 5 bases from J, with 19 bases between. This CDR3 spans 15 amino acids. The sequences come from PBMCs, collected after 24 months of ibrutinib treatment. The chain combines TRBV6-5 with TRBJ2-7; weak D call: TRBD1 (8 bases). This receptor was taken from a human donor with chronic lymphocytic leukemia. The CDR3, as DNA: TGTGCCAGCAGTCCGCAACAGGGGGGGCCCCACGAGCAGTACTTC. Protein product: CASSPQQGGPHEQYF.